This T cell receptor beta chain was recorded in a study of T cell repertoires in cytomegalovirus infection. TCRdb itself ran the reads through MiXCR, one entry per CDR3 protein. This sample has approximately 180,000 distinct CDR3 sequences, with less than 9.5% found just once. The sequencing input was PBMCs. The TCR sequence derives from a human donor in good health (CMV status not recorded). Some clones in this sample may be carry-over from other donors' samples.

CDR3 region: CASTPGQGLWETQYF. The CDR3 coding sequence is TGTGCCAGCACCCCGGGACAGGGGTTGTGGGAGACCCAGTACTTC. The rearrangement uses TRBV12-3 or TRBV12-4 and TRBJ2-5; 10 bases are shared with TRBD1. With V trimmed by 7 bases and J by 5 bases, 10 bases remained unmatched. There are 15 residues in the CDR3.